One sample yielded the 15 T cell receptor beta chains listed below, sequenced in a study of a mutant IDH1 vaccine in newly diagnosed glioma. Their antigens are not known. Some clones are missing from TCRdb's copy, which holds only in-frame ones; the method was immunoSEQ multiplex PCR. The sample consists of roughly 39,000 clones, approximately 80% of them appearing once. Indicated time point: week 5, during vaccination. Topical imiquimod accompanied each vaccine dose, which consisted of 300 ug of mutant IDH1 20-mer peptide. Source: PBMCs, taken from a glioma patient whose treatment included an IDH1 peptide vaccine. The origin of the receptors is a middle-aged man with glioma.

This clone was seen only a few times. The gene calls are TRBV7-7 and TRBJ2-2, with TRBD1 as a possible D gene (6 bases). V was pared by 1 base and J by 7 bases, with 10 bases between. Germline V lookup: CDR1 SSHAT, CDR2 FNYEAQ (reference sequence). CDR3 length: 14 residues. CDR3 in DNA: TGTGCCAGCAGCTTAGACAGGGCTGGCGGGGAGCTGTTTTTT. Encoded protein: CASSLDRAGGELFF.

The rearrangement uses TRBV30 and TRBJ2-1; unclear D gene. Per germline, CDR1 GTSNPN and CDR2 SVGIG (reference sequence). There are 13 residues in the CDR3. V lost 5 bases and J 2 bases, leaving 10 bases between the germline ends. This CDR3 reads CAWDNGPYNEQFF. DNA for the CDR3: TGTGCCTGGGACAATGGACCCTACAATGAGCAGTTCTTC.

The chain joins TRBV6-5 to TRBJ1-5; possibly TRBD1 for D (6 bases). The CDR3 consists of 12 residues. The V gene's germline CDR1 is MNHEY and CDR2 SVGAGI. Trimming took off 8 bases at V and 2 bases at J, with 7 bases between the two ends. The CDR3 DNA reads TGTGCCAGCGGGGGCGGCAATCAGCCCCAGCATTTT. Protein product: CASGGGNQPQHF.

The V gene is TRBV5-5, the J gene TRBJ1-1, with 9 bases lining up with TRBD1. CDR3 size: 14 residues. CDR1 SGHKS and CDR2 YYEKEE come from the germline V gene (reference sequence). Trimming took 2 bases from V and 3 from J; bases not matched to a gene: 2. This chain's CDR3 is CASSLTGGHTEAFF. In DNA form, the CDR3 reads TGTGCCAGCAGCTTAACAGGGGGCCACACTGAAGCTTTCTTT.

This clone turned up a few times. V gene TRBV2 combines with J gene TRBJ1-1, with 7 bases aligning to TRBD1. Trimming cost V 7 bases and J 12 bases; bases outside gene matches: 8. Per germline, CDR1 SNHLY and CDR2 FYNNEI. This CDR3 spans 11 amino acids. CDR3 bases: TGTGCCAGCAATACAGGGGTTGGAACTTTCTTT. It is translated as CASNTGVGTFF.

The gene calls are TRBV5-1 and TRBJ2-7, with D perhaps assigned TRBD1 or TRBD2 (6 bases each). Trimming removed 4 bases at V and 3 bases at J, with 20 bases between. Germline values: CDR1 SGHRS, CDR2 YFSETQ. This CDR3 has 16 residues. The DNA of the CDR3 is TGCGCCAGCAGCAGCGATAAGGGGGGCTGGGGCTACGAGCAGTACTTC. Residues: CASSSDKGGWGYEQYF.

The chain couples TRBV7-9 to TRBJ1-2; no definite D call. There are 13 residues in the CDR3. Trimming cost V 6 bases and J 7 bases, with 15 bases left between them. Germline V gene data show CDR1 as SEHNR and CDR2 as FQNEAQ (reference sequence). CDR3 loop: CASSVTGSVGYTF. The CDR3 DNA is TGTGCCAGCAGTGTGACGGGGAGTGTTGGCTACACCTTC.

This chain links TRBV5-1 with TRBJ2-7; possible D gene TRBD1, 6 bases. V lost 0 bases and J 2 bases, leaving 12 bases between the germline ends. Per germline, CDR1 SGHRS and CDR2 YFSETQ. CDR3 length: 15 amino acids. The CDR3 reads CASSLGQTGTYEQYF. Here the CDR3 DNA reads TGCGCCAGCAGCTTGGGCCAGACAGGAACCTACGAGCAGTACTTC.

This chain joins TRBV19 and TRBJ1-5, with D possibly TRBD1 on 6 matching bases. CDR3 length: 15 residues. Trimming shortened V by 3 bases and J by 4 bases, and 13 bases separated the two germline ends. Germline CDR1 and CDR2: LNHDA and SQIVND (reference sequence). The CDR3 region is CASSIRGALNQPQHF. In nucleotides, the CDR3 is TGTGCCAGTAGTATCCGGGGGGCCTTAAATCAGCCCCAGCATTTT.

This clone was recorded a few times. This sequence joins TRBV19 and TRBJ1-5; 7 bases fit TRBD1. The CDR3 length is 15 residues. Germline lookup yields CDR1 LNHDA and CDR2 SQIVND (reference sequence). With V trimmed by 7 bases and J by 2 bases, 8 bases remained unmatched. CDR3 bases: TGTGCCAGTAAAGGTTCAGGGGGTGGCAATCAGCCCCAGCATTTT. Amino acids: CASKGSGGGNQPQHF. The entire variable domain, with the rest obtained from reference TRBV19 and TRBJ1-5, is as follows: DGGITQSPKYLFRKEGQNVTLSCEQNLNHDAMYWYRQDPGQGLRLIYYSQIVNDFQKGDIAEGYSVSREKKESFPLTVTSAQKNPTAFYLCASKGSGGGNQPQHFGDGTRLSIL.

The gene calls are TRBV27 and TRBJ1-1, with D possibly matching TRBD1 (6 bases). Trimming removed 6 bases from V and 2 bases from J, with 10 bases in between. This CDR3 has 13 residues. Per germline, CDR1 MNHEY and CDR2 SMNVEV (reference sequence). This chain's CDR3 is CASRPTGNTEAFF. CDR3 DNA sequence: TGTGCCAGCAGACCGACAGGAAACACTGAAGCTTTCTTT.

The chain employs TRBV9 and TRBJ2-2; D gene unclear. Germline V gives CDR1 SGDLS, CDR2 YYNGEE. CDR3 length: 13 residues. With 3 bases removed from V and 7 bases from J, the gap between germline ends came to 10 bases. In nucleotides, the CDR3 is TGTGCCAGCAGCGACTCCTCGAGCGGGGAGCTGTTTTTT. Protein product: CASSDSSSGELFF.

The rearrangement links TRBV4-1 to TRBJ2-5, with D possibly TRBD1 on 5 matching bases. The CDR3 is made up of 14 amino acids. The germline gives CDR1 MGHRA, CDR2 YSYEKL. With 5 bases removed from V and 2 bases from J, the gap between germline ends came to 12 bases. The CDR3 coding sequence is TGCGCCAGCAGCAAGGGGCGCGAACAAGAGACCCAGTACTTC. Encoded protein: CASSKGREQETQYF.

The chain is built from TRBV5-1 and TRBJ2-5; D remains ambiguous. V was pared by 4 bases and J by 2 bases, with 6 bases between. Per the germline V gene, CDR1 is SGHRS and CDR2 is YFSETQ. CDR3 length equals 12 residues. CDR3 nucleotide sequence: TGCGCCAGCAGCCCCGGTCAAGAGACCCAGTACTTC. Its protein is CASSPGQETQYF.

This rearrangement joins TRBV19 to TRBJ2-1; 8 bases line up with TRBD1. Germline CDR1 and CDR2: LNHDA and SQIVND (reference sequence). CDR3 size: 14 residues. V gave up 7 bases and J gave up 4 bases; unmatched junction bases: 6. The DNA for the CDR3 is TGTGCCAGTAAAGACAGGGGCCTTTACAATGAGCAGTTCTTC. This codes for CASKDRGLYNEQFF.